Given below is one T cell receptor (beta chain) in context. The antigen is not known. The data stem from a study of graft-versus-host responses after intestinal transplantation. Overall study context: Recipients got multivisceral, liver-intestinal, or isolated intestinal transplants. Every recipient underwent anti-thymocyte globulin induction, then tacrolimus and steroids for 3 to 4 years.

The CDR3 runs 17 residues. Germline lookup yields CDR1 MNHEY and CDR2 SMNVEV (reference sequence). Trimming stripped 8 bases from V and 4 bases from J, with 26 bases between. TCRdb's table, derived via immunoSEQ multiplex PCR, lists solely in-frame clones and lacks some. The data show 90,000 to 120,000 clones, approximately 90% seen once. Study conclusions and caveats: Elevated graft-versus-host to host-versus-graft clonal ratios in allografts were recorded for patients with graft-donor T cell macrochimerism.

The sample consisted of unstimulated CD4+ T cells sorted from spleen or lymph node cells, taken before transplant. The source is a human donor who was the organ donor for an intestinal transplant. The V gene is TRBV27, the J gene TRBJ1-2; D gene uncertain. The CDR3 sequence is CASSLGLAGIISYGYTF. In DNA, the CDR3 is TGTGCCAGCTCCCTAGGTTTGGCAGGCATCATCTCCTATGGCTACACCTTC.